The 20 T cell receptor beta chains reported below all come from one sample, sequenced in a study of shared clonotypes between healthy human individuals. Assay: immunoSEQ multiplex PCR; the TCRdb copy retains only in-frame clones and omits some. The repertoire holds under 1,100,000 clones, with roughly 75% as singletons. Material for sequencing was memory CD4+ T cells sorted from blood. Subset of the sample: CD45RA-negative fraction. The origin of the receptors is a man aged 18 to 30 in good health.

This clone was seen only a few times. V and J are TRBV9 and TRBJ2-7, with TRBD1 as a possible D gene (7 bases). Looked up from germline, CDR1 is SGDLS and CDR2 is YYNGEE. The length of the CDR3 is 17 residues. Deletions cut 3 bases from V and 2 bases from J, with 21 bases between. The CDR3 region has the DNA TGTGCCAGCAGCGCAATGCCAGGGGGGACTTCCGCCTACGAGCAGTACTTC. This translates into CASSAMPGGTSAYEQYF.

V usage is TRBV5-1 and J usage is TRBJ2-1, with D maybe TRBD1 (6 bases). V lost 6 bases and J 7 bases, leaving 17 bases between the germline ends. There are 14 residues in the CDR3. Germline V gives CDR1 SGHRS, CDR2 YFSETQ. This chain's CDR3 is CASNSGTQGNEQFF. In DNA form, the CDR3 reads TGCGCCAGCAACTCCGGGACCCAGGGGAATGAGCAGTTCTTC.

The rearrangement uses TRBV7-9 and TRBJ2-7; tentatively, D is TRBD1 (5 bases). V gave up 6 bases and J gave up 7 bases, with 16 bases separating them. The CDR3 is 13 residues long. Germline V gene lookup returns CDR1 SEHNR and CDR2 FQNEAQ (reference sequence). CDR3 protein: CASSSRGIGEQYF. The CDR3 nucleotides are TGTGCCAGCAGTTCTAGGGGAATTGGGGAGCAGTACTTC.

Details on this clone: The DNA is left out, because the CDR3 cannot be placed on it with certainty; the CDR3 is given as TCRdb lists it. The gene calls are TRBV5-6 and TRBJ1-6; the table calls TRBD1, which could not be checked here. CDR1 is SGHDT, CDR2 YYEEEE, per germline. 15 amino acids form the CDR3, both terminal residues included. The CDR3 sequence is CASSFGPGLNSPLHF.

Concerning this clone: This sample also contains other DNA sequences that code for the same CDR3. The CDR3 nucleotides read TGTGCCAGCTCACCTCCTGTCACAGATACGCAGTATTTT. This sequence encodes CASSPPVTDTQYF. This chain links TRBV18 with TRBJ2-3; D remains ambiguous. Germline CDR1 is KGHSH and CDR2 is LQKENI. The CDR3 contains 13 residues. V lost 3 bases to trimming and J lost 2 bases, with 6 bases between them. Full variable domain (missing parts from reference TRBV18 and TRBJ2-3): NAGVMQNPRHLVRRRGQEARLRCSPMKGHSHVYWYRQLPEEGLKFMVYLQKENIIDESGMPKERFSAEFPKEGPSILRIQQVVRGDSAAYFCASSPPVTDTQYFGPGTRLTVL.

The CDR3 here is CASTRGTGELFF. The CDR3 bases are TGTGCCAGCACCCGGGGTACCGGGGAGCTGTTTTTT. The chain joins TRBV28 to TRBJ2-2, with D possibly matching TRBD2 (5 bases). The CDR3 has 12 amino acids. From germline, CDR1 is MDHEN and CDR2 SYDVKM. V gave up 7 bases and J gave up 5 bases, with 8 bases separating them.

This chain joins TRBV28 and TRBJ2-7; 10 nucleotides agree with TRBD2. Germline CDR1 reads MDHEN; CDR2 reads SYDVKM. The CDR3 runs to 16 residues. Unmatched junction bases numbered 9, after V lost 5 bases and J lost 2 bases. This chain's CDR3 is CASSVSSGGPTYEQYF. The CDR3 coding sequence is TGTGCCAGCAGTGTATCTAGCGGGGGCCCTACCTACGAGCAGTACTTC.

The rearrangement links TRBV7-2 to TRBJ2-7; 8 bases map to TRBD2. V shed 5 bases, J shed 10 bases, and the junction held 13 bases outside the gene matches. CDR3 size: 14 residues. The germline V gene has CDR1 SGHTA and CDR2 FQGNSA. The CDR3, as DNA: TGTGCCAGCAGCCCGGGCGACGGGAGGGCCTTTCAGTACTTC. Translating it yields CASSPGDGRAFQYF. The entire variable domain, with the rest obtained from reference TRBV7-2 and TRBJ2-7, is as follows: GAGVSQSPSNKVTEKGKDVELRCDPISGHTALYWYRQSLGQGLEFLIYFQGNSAPDKSGLPSDRFSAERTGGSVSTLTIQRTQQEDSAVYLCASSPGDGRAFQYFGPGTRLTVT.

In this sample, this clone turned up a few times. V usage is TRBV28 and J usage is TRBJ1-2; D gene uncertain. CDR1 MDHEN and CDR2 SYDVKM come from the germline V gene. V shed 9 bases and J shed 8 bases, with 13 bases lying between them. The CDR3 is 11 amino acids. The DNA of the CDR3 is TGTGCCAGTTACCTAATGGGGGGCTACACCTTC. Encoded protein: CASYLMGGYTF.

As regards this clone: Other DNA sequences in the sample encode the same CDR3. The chain recombines TRBV5-6 with TRBJ1-2; no clear D gene. Germline lookup yields CDR1 SGHDT and CDR2 YYEEEE. Trimming took 0 bases from V and 0 from J, leaving 6 bases between them. CDR3 length: 14 amino acids. This chain's CDR3 is CASSLDRANYGYTF. The CDR3 DNA follows: TGTGCCAGCAGCTTGGACAGAGCTAACTATGGCTACACCTTC. Variable domain in full (rest from reference TRBV5-6 and TRBJ1-2): DAGVTQSPTHLIKTRGQQVTLRCSPKSGHDTVSWYQQALGQGPQFIFQYYEEEERQRGNFPDRFSGHQFPNYSSELNVNALLLGDSALYLCASSLDRANYGYTFGSGTRLTVV.

Of note for this clone: This CDR3 is also generated by other DNA sequences in the sample. The rearrangement joins TRBV14 to TRBJ2-6, with D hard to call. V was clipped by 1 base and J by 2 bases, with 6 bases between them. CDR3 size: 15 residues. Looked up from germline, CDR1 is SGHDN and CDR2 is FVKESK. The CDR3 spells CASSQVGTGANVLTF. CDR3 in DNA: TGTGCCAGCAGCCAAGTGGGGACTGGGGCCAACGTCCTGACTTTC.

CDR3 coding DNA: TGTGCCAGCACTGGATCTTTCACCGAGCAGTACTTC. Translated, it gives CASTGSFTEQYF. This chain joins TRBV7-2 and TRBJ2-7; no firm D call. Trimming cost V 7 bases and J 6 bases, with 13 bases left between them. Germline CDR1 reads SGHTA; CDR2 reads FQGNSA. The CDR3 is 12 residues long.

This clone was observed a few times. The gene calls are TRBV7-9 and TRBJ1-6; TRBD1 agrees at 11 bases. The germline V gene encodes CDR1 SEHNR and CDR2 FQNEAQ (reference sequence). With 4 bases clipped from V and 13 bases from J, the junction kept 9 bases outside the gene matches. This CDR3 comprises 15 residues. The CDR3 is CASSSLGQGASPLHF. CDR3 sequence (DNA): TGTGCCAGCAGCTCTCTTGGACAGGGGGCGAGTCCCCTCCACTTT.

This clone has only a few counts. This chain links TRBV10-2 with TRBJ2-7, with 9 bases that match TRBD2. Germline CDR1 WSHSY, CDR2 SAAADI. The CDR3 runs 19 residues. Trimming at V came to 0 bases and at J to 5 bases, leaving 17 bases not matched to a gene. CDR3 sequence reads: CASSESRGISGRGRHEQYF. CDR3 sequence (DNA): TGCGCCAGCAGTGAGTCGCGAGGAATTAGCGGGAGAGGTCGGCACGAGCAGTACTTC.

The chain uses TRBV25-1 and TRBJ2-7; 7 nucleotides match TRBD1. The CDR3 length is 14 residues. J was trimmed by 7 bases and V by 6 bases; bases with no gene match: 12. CDR1 and CDR2 (germline): MGHDK, SYGVNS. The CDR3 here is CASRGTENNKEQYF. CDR3 in DNA: TGTGCCAGCAGGGGGACAGAGAACAACAAGGAGCAGTACTTC.

The gene calls are TRBV6-1 and TRBJ1-5; D may be TRBD1 (5 bases). The V gene's germline CDR1 is MNHNS and CDR2 SASEGT. The germline V and J ends were trimmed by 5 bases and 5 bases, with 10 bases remaining between them. The CDR3 loop spans 13 amino acids. The CDR3 reads CASSTRVDQPQHF. For the CDR3, the DNA is TGTGCCAGCAGTACCAGGGTGGATCAGCCCCAGCATTTT.

This chain links TRBV13 with TRBJ1-1, with D uncertain. The CDR3 covers 13 residues. Germline V gives CDR1 PRHDT, CDR2 FYEKMQ (reference sequence). Trimming removed 5 bases at V and 3 bases at J, with 10 bases between. The CDR3 loop reads CASSTDVYTEAFF. The CDR3 coding sequence is TGTGCCAGCAGCACGGACGTATACACTGAAGCTTTCTTT.

V and J are TRBV5-1 and TRBJ2-1, with D hard to call. CDR1 is SGHRS, CDR2 YFSETQ, per germline. CDR3 size: 14 residues. V lost 0 bases and J 8 bases, leaving 12 bases between the germline ends. DNA of the CDR3: TGCGCCAGCAGCTTGGACTCGGGTACGGATGAGCAGTTCTTC. Residues: CASSLDSGTDEQFF.

This clone was picked up many times. J is TRBJ2-5 and V is TRBV11-2, with 12 nucleotides matching TRBD2. This CDR3 is built from 18 residues. Germline CDR1 is SGHAT and CDR2 is FQNNGV. V was pared by 3 bases and J by 5 bases, with 13 bases of the junction left unmatched. CDR3 amino acids: CASSFGASGRGFMETQYF. CDR3 in DNA: TGTGCCAGCAGCTTTGGGGCTAGCGGGAGGGGTTTTATGGAGACCCAGTACTTC.

About this clone: Other DNA sequences in the same sample also yield this CDR3. This sequence joins TRBV9 and TRBJ2-5; 13 nucleotides line up with TRBD2. Germline-derived CDR1 and CDR2 are SGDLS and YYNGEE. The CDR3 is made up of 16 amino acids. Trimming removed 3 bases from V and 1 base from J; junction bases left unmatched: 3. CDR3 nucleotide sequence: TGTGCCAGCAGCGCGGGACTAGCGGGACCCCAAGAGACCCAGTACTTC. Its translation is CASSAGLAGPQETQYF.